This TCR beta chain was recorded in a study of shared clonotypes between healthy human individuals. Study outcomes and limitations: Estimated richness was generally greater in naive than memory subsets. Sequencing depth was expected to influence donor clonotype sharing.

Clones were read by immunoSEQ multiplex PCR, and TCRdb kept only the in-frame ones, dropping some. Of about 2.2 million clones detected, about 92% appear once; the ten largest clones hold under 2%. Selected positively for CCR7 and CD45RO-negative, naive CD8 cells excluded terminally differentiated effector memory CD45RA+ cells. Of note for this clone: Its antigen is unidentified.

CDR1 is SEHNR, CDR2 FQNEAQ, per germline (reference sequence). V shed 8 bases and J 4 bases; nucleotides not matched to a gene: 10. CDR3 length equals 15 residues. The V and J genes are TRBV7-9 and TRBJ2-1, with 8 positions matching TRBD2. The sample was naive CD8+ T cells from PBMCs. The TCR sequence derives from a man aged 18 to 35 in good health. Some clones in this sample may be carry-over from other donors' samples. The CDR3 reads CASGLTSGYYNEQFF. CDR3 DNA sequence: TGTGCCAGCGGGCTAACTAGCGGCTATTACAATGAGCAGTTCTTC.